Reported below is one T cell receptor (beta chain). The antigen remains unidentified. The junction and the germline gene differ at one end; a read error may be behind it. The CDR3 loop spans 13 amino acids. The germline CDR1 and CDR2 sequences are SGHTS and YDEGEE. This sample was included in a study of Ad26.COV2.S vaccination and SARS-CoV-2 variants. Overall study findings and caveats: The study found similar non-spike TCR breadth in vaccine and placebo recipients.

Regarding treatment: some 19 received Ad26.COV2.S at low or high dose, single or two shots; about 5 received placebo; per-sample allocation not given. Sampling occurred on day 63 after the first vaccine or placebo injection. Assay used: immunoSEQ multiplex PCR; TCRdb lists only in-frame clones, some missing. The sample records 300,000 to 350,000 clones, around 90% being singletons. The sample was peripheral blood, taken in a trial of Ad26.COV2.S vaccine versus placebo. The genes are TRBV5-8 and TRBJ2-5, with 8 nucleotides matching TRBD1. This clonotype originated in a person aged 18-65 years who received the Ad26.COV2.S COVID-19 vaccine or a placebo. For the CDR3, the DNA is TGCGGGTACAACAGGGGGGATAAGGGGACCCAGTACTTC. Translating it yields CGYNRGDKGTQYF.